This T cell receptor beta chain is drawn from a study of blood T cell repertoires in COVID-19. Study context: Specimens from acute and convalescent COVID-19 originated in the United States, Italy and Spain. T cells, B-cell-depleted T cells, or PBMCs supplied cDNA or gDNA.

The CDR3 spans 14 residues. J gave up 8 bases and V 4 bases, and 6 bases lay outside the gene matches. Germline V lookup: CDR1 MNHEY, CDR2 SVGAGI. Original handling: Amplification from reference gene primers served as the basis for estimated nucleated cell counts. Profiling relied on immunoSEQ multiplex PCR, and the TCRdb table lists in-frame clones only, not all of them. V and J calls and clone size are those listed in that table; D and trimming were worked out from the DNA. The sample records 30,000 to 40,000 clones, approximately 79% being singletons. Sequencing was done on a sample of peripheral blood. The origin of this receptor is a man in his sixties or seventies with acute or convalescent COVID-19. V and J are TRBV6-5 and TRBJ1-4, with 8 positions matching TRBD1. The chain's CDR3 is CASSFQGAMEKLFF. The CDR3 coding sequence is TGTGCCAGCAGTTTCCAGGGGGCAATGGAAAAACTGTTTTTT.